A single sample is the source of the 31 T cell receptor beta chains below, sequenced in a study of T cell clones after liver transplantation. TCRdb keeps only in-frame clones here, not all; method: immunoSEQ multiplex PCR. The sample contains roughly 51,000 clones, 65% to 80% of which appear only once. The specimen was CD4+ T cells from blood, collected less than 70 months after liver transplant. These receptors originate from a human patient who received a liver transplant. Some T cells could come from the graft donor.

The chain couples TRBV19 to TRBJ1-5; D might be TRBD1 (6 bases). V lost 6 bases and J 7 bases, leaving 13 bases between the germline ends. CDR3 length: 13 residues. The germline V gene has CDR1 LNHDA and CDR2 SQIVND (reference sequence). The CDR3 DNA is TGTGCCAGTAGCGTACAGGGTCGGCAGCCCCAGCATTTT. Its translation: CASSVQGRQPQHF.

There are many counts of this clone. V and J are TRBV28 and TRBJ1-2; D is unresolved. The CDR3 covers 14 residues. Deletions cut 6 bases from V and 5 bases from J, with 16 bases between. Germline CDR1 is MDHEN and CDR2 is SYDVKM. The CDR3 bases are TGTGCCAGCAGAACGGACGGCCGGGTGTATGGCTACACCTTC. Amino acids: CASRTDGRVYGYTF.

This clone has a handful of counts. The V and J genes are TRBV4-1 and TRBJ1-6, with D tentatively TRBD1 (5 bases). The ends were cut back, 5 bases at V and 0 bases at J, with 17 bases in the middle. Germline CDR1 MGHRA, CDR2 YSYEKL. This CDR3 comprises 18 residues. CDR3 in amino acids: CASSGAGISSSYNSPLHF. The CDR3 DNA reads as TGCGCCAGCAGCGGGGCAGGGATTAGTAGCTCCTATAATTCACCCCTCCACTTT.

This chain connects TRBV7-2 to TRBJ1-6; no definite D call. This CDR3 spans 14 amino acids. CDR1 SGHTA and CDR2 FQGNSA come from the germline V gene. Trimming took off 2 bases at V and 9 bases at J, with 11 bases between the two ends. The CDR3 spells CASSLYSRGSPLHF. Written as DNA, the CDR3 is TGTGCCAGCAGCTTATATAGTAGAGGTTCACCCCTCCACTTT.

The V gene is TRBV10-3, the J gene TRBJ1-4; 7 bases align to TRBD1. The CDR3 is 17 residues long. Germline CDR1 reads ENHRY; CDR2 reads SYGVKD. V lost 2 bases, J lost 0 bases, and 6 bases stayed unmatched. CDR3 loop: CAISEKGQLATNEKLFF. DNA for the CDR3: TGTGCCATCAGTGAGAAGGGACAGCTAGCAACTAATGAAAAACTGTTTTTT.

The gene calls are TRBV5-1 and TRBJ1-6, with D uncertain. The germline gives CDR1 SGHRS, CDR2 YFSETQ. CDR3 length: 16 amino acids. The V end was cut by 1 base, the J end by 6 bases, with 14 bases between. DNA of the CDR3: TGCGCCAGCAGCTTGTCAGGCAGGCCCCTTAATTCACCCCTCCACTTT. It specifies CASSLSGRPLNSPLHF. The variable domain in full, completed from reference TRBV5-1 and TRBJ1-6, reads KAGVTQTPRYLIKTRGQQVTLSCSPISGHRSVSWYQQTPGQGLQFLFEYFSETQRNKGNFPGRFSGRQFSNSRSEMNVSTLELGDSALYLCASSLSGRPLNSPLHFGNGTRLTVT.

V is TRBV11-1 and J is TRBJ2-3, with 9 bases fitting TRBD1. The V and J ends lost 4 bases and 0 bases, in that order; junction bases with no gene match: 11. The CDR3 sequence is 18 residues long. From germline, CDR1 is SGHAT and CDR2 FQDESV (reference sequence). CDR3 DNA: TGTGCCAGCAGCTCCCCCGAGAACAGGGGGCGAAGCACAGATACGCAGTATTTT. Translation: CASSSPENRGRSTDTQYF.

This clone has only one observation. The chain links TRBV5-4 to TRBJ1-1; no firm D call. This CDR3 has 15 residues. The V end lost 4 bases, the J end lost 3 bases, and 16 bases lay between the germline ends. Germline-derived CDR1 and CDR2 are SGHNT and YYREEE (reference sequence). CDR3: CASSPGLSLDTEAFF. The CDR3 region has the DNA TGTGCCAGCAGCCCCGGGCTGTCCTTGGACACTGAAGCTTTCTTT.

The chain is built from TRBV6-1 and TRBJ1-2, with D possibly TRBD1 on 6 matching bases. The V gene's germline CDR1 is MNHNS and CDR2 SASEGT. The CDR3 has 16 residues. Trimming took 2 bases from V and 1 from J, leaving 14 bases between them. DNA for the CDR3: TGTGCCAGCAGTGAAAGTCGGACAGCCTTTAACTATGGCTACACCTTC. It encodes CASSESRTAFNYGYTF.

The J gene is TRBJ1-1, the V gene TRBV5-4, with TRBD1 identical over 7 bases. The J segment lost 5 bases and the V segment lost 5 bases, leaving 12 bases of the junction unmatched. CDR1 and CDR2 from the germline V gene are SGHNT and YYREEE (reference sequence). This CDR3 is 15 amino acids long. Here the CDR3 reads CASRPRQGEGTEAFF. In DNA, the CDR3 is TGTGCCAGCAGACCAAGACAGGGCGAGGGGACTGAAGCTTTCTTT.

The chain has TRBV19 and TRBJ2-7, with a weak D call TRBD2 (6 bases). V shed 5 bases and J shed 0 bases, with 29 bases lying between them. The germline V gene has CDR1 LNHDA and CDR2 SQIVND (reference sequence). CDR3 length: 20 residues. The CDR3 DNA is TGTGCCAGTAGTCCAGGACGTCGTGGTAGCGGAAAACCCACCTCCTACGAGCAGTACTTC. Translating it yields CASSPGRRGSGKPTSYEQYF.

V is TRBV11-2 and J is TRBJ2-5, with a weak D call TRBD1 (6 bases). Germline assignment: CDR1 SGHAT and CDR2 FQNNGV. The CDR3 totals 14 residues. The V end lost 4 bases, the J end lost 0 bases, and 9 bases lay between the germline ends. CDR3 protein: CASSSRGYQETQYF. CDR3 bases: TGTGCCAGCAGCTCCAGGGGCTACCAAGAGACCCAGTACTTC. The whole variable domain, remainder taken from reference TRBV11-2 and TRBJ2-5, is EAGVAQSPRYKIIEKRQSVAFWCNPISGHATLYWYQQILGQGPKLLIQFQNNGVVDDSQLPKDRFSAERLKGVDSTLKIQPAKLEDSAVYLCASSSRGYQETQYFGPGTRLLVL.

This clone turned up a few times. The rearrangement links TRBV7-2 to TRBJ1-5, with 7 bases fitting TRBD1. Germline CDR1 is SGHTA and CDR2 is FQGNSA. The trim removed 5 bases at V and 6 bases at J, leaving 10 bases unmatched. The CDR3 is 15 residues long. This CDR3 is CASSPSQGNGQPQHF. CDR3 nucleotides: TGTGCCAGCAGCCCCTCACAGGGGAATGGTCAGCCCCAGCATTTT.

This clone was recorded once. This chain uses TRBV4-2 with TRBJ1-2; D not resolved. Germline CDR1 is LGHNA and CDR2 is YNFKEQ. The CDR3 is 14 residues long. The V and J ends lost 4 bases and 5 bases respectively, with 14 bases between them. CDR3 nucleotide sequence: TGTGCCAGCAGCCCACCCGTCGAGCCATATGGCTACACCTTC. This translates into CASSPPVEPYGYTF.

In nucleotides, the CDR3 is TGTGCCAGCAGCTTAGCAGGCGGGGACGAGCAGTACTTC. This encodes CASSLAGGDEQYF. V usage is TRBV7-9 and J usage is TRBJ2-7, with a weak D call TRBD2 (6 bases). Trimming took off 0 bases at V and 5 bases at J, with 8 bases between the two ends. Germline CDR1 reads SEHNR; CDR2 reads FQNEAQ (reference sequence). CDR3 length: 13 residues.

The chain links TRBV2 to TRBJ1-2; tentatively, D is TRBD1 (5 bases). The V and J ends lost 0 bases and 8 bases respectively, with 19 bases between them. The CDR3 loop spans 16 amino acids. Germline V gene data show CDR1 as SNHLY and CDR2 as FYNNEI. DNA for the CDR3: TGTGCCAGCAGTGAAGCCCCCCCGGGGCAGGGAAAGGGCTACACCTTC. This gives the protein CASSEAPPGQGKGYTF.

The chain has TRBV11-3 and TRBJ1-3; D gene ambiguous. The germline V and J ends were trimmed by 5 bases and 8 bases, with 10 bases remaining between them. This CDR3 is built from 12 residues. Germline V gene sequence: CDR1 SGHNT, CDR2 YENEEA. This CDR3 is CASSGPDDTIYF. In DNA, the CDR3 is TGTGCCAGCAGCGGGCCCGATGACACCATATATTTT.

As regards this clone: A much larger clone differs by one base, so this may be a read error. This sequence joins TRBV5-5 and TRBJ2-7; D is unresolved. CDR1 SGHKS and CDR2 YYEKEE come from the germline V gene (reference sequence). The germline V and J ends were trimmed by 3 bases and 2 bases, with 3 bases remaining between them. CDR3 size: 11 residues. DNA for the CDR3: TGTGCCAGCAGCTCGACCTACGAGCAGTACTTC. Protein: CASSSTYEQYF.

The CDR3 DNA sequence: TGTGCCAGCAGCTTCGGTCCCCGGCTAGCGGGGGGGCACACAGATACGCAGTATTTT. Translated, it gives CASSFGPRLAGGHTDTQYF. The chain links TRBV11-1 to TRBJ2-3; 12 bases align to TRBD2. Germline CDR1 SGHAT, CDR2 FQDESV (reference sequence). The CDR3 extends over 19 amino acids. V trimming: 3 bases; J trimming: 2 bases; junction bases outside the gene matches: 12.

This clone was seen a handful of times. The chain links TRBV5-6 to TRBJ2-3; D possibly uses TRBD1 or TRBD2 (6 bases each). CDR3 length equals 16 residues. Germline CDR1 and CDR2: SGHDT and YYEEEE. Trimming took off 2 bases at V and 2 bases at J, with 15 bases between the two ends. The CDR3 DNA follows: TGTGCCAGCAGCTTTGCGGGGCAGGGGTCCACAGATACGCAGTATTTT. Encoded protein: CASSFAGQGSTDTQYF.

The V gene is TRBV4-1, the J gene TRBJ2-7, with 8 positions matching TRBD1. Germline CDR1 and CDR2: MGHRA and YSYEKL. Trimming took 1 base from V and 3 from J; bases not matched to a gene: 5. The length of the CDR3 is 15 residues. The CDR3 here is CASSQVGQVDYEQYF. CDR3 coding DNA: TGCGCCAGCAGCCAAGTGGGACAGGTCGACTACGAGCAGTACTTC.

The chain joins TRBV18 to TRBJ2-7, with 8 bases aligning to TRBD1. The V gene's germline CDR1 is KGHSH and CDR2 LQKENI. The ends lost 0 bases at V and 1 base at J; junction bases unmatched: 2. The CDR3 is made up of 15 amino acids. CDR3 in amino acids: CASSPPGQDSYEQYF. The CDR3 DNA follows: TGTGCCAGCTCACCACCGGGACAGGATTCCTACGAGCAGTACTTC.

The chain carries TRBV5-1 and TRBJ1-1; D remains unclear. V dropped 5 bases and J dropped 0 bases, with 23 bases sitting between them. This CDR3 has 18 amino acids. Germline V gives CDR1 SGHRS, CDR2 YFSETQ. As DNA, the CDR3 is TGCGCCAGCAGATTGAGGGAGGTAAAAAAGACTGTGAACACTGAAGCTTTCTTT. This sequence encodes CASRLREVKKTVNTEAFF. The variable domain in full, completed from reference TRBV5-1 and TRBJ1-1, reads KAGVTQTPRYLIKTRGQQVTLSCSPISGHRSVSWYQQTPGQGLQFLFEYFSETQRNKGNFPGRFSGRQFSNSRSEMNVSTLELGDSALYLCASRLREVKKTVNTEAFFGQGTRLTVV.

The chain employs TRBV29-1 and TRBJ2-7; 7 nucleotides line up with TRBD2. The germline V gene has CDR1 SQVTM and CDR2 ANQGSEA. Trimming at V came to 4 bases and at J to 2 bases, leaving 5 bases not matched to a gene. The CDR3 has 13 residues. This chain's CDR3 is CSVAPGGTYEQYF. CDR3 bases: TGCAGCGTTGCTCCGGGAGGTACCTACGAGCAGTACTTC.

This rearrangement joins TRBV28 to TRBJ2-3, with TRBD1 identical over 7 bases. The junction had 11 bases not matched to a gene; V was cut back by 1 base and J by 4 bases. The CDR3 totals 17 residues. CDR1 is MDHEN and CDR2 is SYDVKM in the germline V gene. CDR3 sequence (DNA): TGTGCCAGCAGTTTATCCCAGACAGGGAGTTTGGCAGATACGCAGTATTTT. Translated: CASSLSQTGSLADTQYF.

For this clone: This sample also contains other DNA sequences that code for the same CDR3. The chain has TRBV7-2 and TRBJ1-1; TRBD1 might be the D (5 bases). The length of the CDR3 is 14 residues. The germline gives CDR1 SGHTA, CDR2 FQGNSA. Between the trimmed V and J ends, which lost 1 base and 0 bases, there was a span of 6 bases. The CDR3 spells CASSLGGVNTEAFF. The CDR3 DNA follows: TGTGCCAGCAGCTTAGGAGGGGTGAACACTGAAGCTTTCTTT.

The chain recombines TRBV11-2 with TRBJ1-2, with 9 bases identical to TRBD1. The trim removed 2 bases at V and 2 bases at J, leaving 6 bases unmatched. CDR3 length equals 16 residues. CDR1 and CDR2 (germline): SGHAT, FQNNGV. The CDR3 is CASSLRWTGANYGYTF. The CDR3 nucleotides are TGTGCCAGCAGCTTAAGATGGACAGGGGCCAACTATGGCTACACCTTC.

The chain uses TRBV5-6 and TRBJ2-3; D is unclear. Germline V gives CDR1 SGHDT, CDR2 YYEEEE. Between the trimmed V and J ends, which lost 2 bases and 0 bases, there was a span of 10 bases. The CDR3 totals 15 residues. The CDR3 loop reads CASSLGLASTDTQYF. The CDR3, as DNA: TGTGCCAGCAGCTTAGGCCTCGCGAGCACAGATACGCAGTATTTT. Full variable domain (rest looked up from reference TRBV5-6 and TRBJ2-3): DAGVTQSPTHLIKTRGQQVTLRCSPKSGHDTVSWYQQALGQGPQFIFQYYEEEERQRGNFPDRFSGHQFPNYSSELNVNALLLGDSALYLCASSLGLASTDTQYFGPGTRLTVL.

The J gene is TRBJ1-1, the V gene TRBV28; D gene uncertain. Deletions cut 2 bases from V and 0 bases from J, with 10 bases between. CDR1 is MDHEN and CDR2 is SYDVKM in the germline V gene. This CDR3 is 15 amino acids long. In DNA form, the CDR3 reads TGTGCCAGCAGTTTAACGATATCAGTGAACACTGAAGCTTTCTTT. It specifies CASSLTISVNTEAFF.

This clone was observed a handful of times. The J gene is TRBJ1-5, the V gene TRBV28; TRBD1 agrees at 7 bases. CDR1 is MDHEN and CDR2 is SYDVKM in the germline V gene. The V and J ends lost 5 bases and 0 bases, in that order; junction bases with no gene match: 4. This CDR3 spans 15 amino acids. For the CDR3, the DNA is TGTGCCAGCAGTGCGACAGGGACTAGCAATCAGCCCCAGCATTTT. This sequence encodes CASSATGTSNQPQHF.

The chain combines TRBV10-3 with TRBJ1-1; the D gene is possibly TRBD1 (6 bases). This CDR3 has 15 amino acids. V was clipped by 3 bases and J by 1 base, with 12 bases between them. Germline CDR1 is ENHRY and CDR2 is SYGVKD. This chain's CDR3 is CAISDLQTGNTEAFF. The CDR3 DNA reads as TGTGCCATCAGTGATCTACAGACAGGGAACACTGAAGCTTTCTTT.